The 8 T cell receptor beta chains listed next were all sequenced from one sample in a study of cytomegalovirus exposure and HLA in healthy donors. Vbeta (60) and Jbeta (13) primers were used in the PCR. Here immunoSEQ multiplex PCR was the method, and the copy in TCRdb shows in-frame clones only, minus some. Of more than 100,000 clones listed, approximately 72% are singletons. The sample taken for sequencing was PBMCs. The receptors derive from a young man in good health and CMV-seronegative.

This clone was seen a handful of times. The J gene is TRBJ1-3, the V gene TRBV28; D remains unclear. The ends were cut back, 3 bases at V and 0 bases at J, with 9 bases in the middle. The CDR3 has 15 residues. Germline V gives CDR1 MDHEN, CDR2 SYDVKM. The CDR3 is CASSLGGSSGNTIYF. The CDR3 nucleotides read TGTGCCAGCAGTTTGGGTGGGAGCTCTGGAAACACCATATATTTT.

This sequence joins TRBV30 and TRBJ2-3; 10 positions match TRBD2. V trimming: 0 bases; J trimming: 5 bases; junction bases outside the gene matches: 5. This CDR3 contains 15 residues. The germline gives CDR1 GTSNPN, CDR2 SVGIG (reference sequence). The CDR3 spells CAWSVLPSGRDTQYF. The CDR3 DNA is TGTGCCTGGAGTGTACTGCCTAGCGGGAGAGATACGCAGTATTTT.

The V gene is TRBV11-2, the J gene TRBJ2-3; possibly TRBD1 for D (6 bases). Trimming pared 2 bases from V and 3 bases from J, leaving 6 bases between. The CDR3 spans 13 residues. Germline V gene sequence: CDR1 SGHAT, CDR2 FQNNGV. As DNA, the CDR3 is TGTGCCAGCAGCTTAAGGGGGACAGATACGCAGTATTTT. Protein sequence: CASSLRGTDTQYF. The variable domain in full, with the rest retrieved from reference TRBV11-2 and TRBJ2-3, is EAGVAQSPRYKIIEKRQSVAFWCNPISGHATLYWYQQILGQGPKLLIQFQNNGVVDDSQLPKDRFSAERLKGVDSTLKIQPAKLEDSAVYLCASSLRGTDTQYFGPGTRLTVL.

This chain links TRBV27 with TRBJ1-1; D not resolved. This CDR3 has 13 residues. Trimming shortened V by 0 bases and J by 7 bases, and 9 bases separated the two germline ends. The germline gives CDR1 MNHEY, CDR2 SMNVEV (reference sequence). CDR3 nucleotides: TGTGCCAGCAGTTTATCTCGCGGAGTTGAAGCTTTCTTT. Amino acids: CASSLSRGVEAFF.

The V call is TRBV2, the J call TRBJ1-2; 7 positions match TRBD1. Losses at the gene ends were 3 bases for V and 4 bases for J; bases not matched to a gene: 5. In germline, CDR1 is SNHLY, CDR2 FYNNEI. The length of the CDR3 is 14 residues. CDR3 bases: TGTGCCAGCAGTGAGAGGACAGGAGTCTATGGCTACACCTTC. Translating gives CASSERTGVYGYTF. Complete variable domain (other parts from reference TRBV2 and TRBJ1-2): EPEVTQTPSHQVTQMGQEVILRCVPISNHLYFYWYRQILGQKVEFLVSFYNNEISEKSEIFDDQFSVERPDGSNFTLKIRSTKLEDSAMYFCASSERTGVYGYTFGSGTRLTVV.

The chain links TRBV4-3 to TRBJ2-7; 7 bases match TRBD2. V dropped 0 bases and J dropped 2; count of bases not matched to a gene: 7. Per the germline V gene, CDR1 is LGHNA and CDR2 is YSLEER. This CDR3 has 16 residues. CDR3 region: CASSQDQASGTYEQYF. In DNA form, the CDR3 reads TGCGCCAGCAGCCAAGATCAGGCTAGCGGTACCTACGAGCAGTACTTC.

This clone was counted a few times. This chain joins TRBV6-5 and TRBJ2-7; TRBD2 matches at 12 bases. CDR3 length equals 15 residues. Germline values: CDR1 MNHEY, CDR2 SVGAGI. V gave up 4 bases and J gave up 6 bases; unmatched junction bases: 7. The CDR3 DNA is TGTGCCAGCAGTTTCCTGACTAGCGGGAGATCCGAGCAGTACTTC. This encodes CASSFLTSGRSEQYF.

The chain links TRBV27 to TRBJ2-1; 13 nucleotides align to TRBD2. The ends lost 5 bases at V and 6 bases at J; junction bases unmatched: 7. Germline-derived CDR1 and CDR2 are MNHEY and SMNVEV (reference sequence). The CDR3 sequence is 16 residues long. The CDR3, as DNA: TGTGCCAGCAGTCCTCCGGGACTAGCGGGAAGCAATGAGCAGTTCTTC. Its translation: CASSPPGLAGSNEQFF.